The T cell receptor (beta chain) under discussion was sequenced for a study of T-cell reconstitution after alpha-beta-depleted transplantation in children. Per the germline V gene, CDR1 is ENHRY and CDR2 is SYGVKD. The CDR3 runs to 14 residues. Trimming at V came to 7 bases and at J to 4 bases, leaving 8 bases not matched to a gene. TCRbeta library preparation incorporated unique molecular identifiers. TCRdb reprocessed the PCR reads via MiXCR and lists one record per CDR3 protein. This table has roughly 500,000 distinct CDR3 sequences, 32% appearing once. The sequencing here drew on PBMCs from the stem cell graft donor, taken from the stem cell graft. This receptor was obtained from a human donor who donated a stem cell graft to a child with aplastic anemia. This rearrangement joins TRBV10-3 to TRBJ1-1, with 8 bases lining up with TRBD1. The chain's CDR3 is CAITEGQGRTEAFF. CDR3 coding DNA: TGTGCCATCACCGAAGGACAGGGTCGCACTGAAGCTTTCTTT.